The following is a T cell receptor beta chain sequence with its context. No antigen is known for it. No base qualities exist here, and no much larger clone lies one base off it. TCR CDR3 regions were amplified from genomic DNA by multiplex PCR using the deep immunoSEQ assay. Genomic DNA extracted from each cell subset was distributed evenly over all wells of several immunoSEQ 96-well plates, and each plate served as one replicate. For sorted subsets, approximately 190 ng genomic DNA, equal to 30,000 to 35,000 T cell genomes, was loaded into each replicate PCR. The purified libraries were quantified using a Qubit 3.0 fluorometer, sized with a Bioanalyzer 2100, and then quantified again using the KAPA Library Quantification kit. Each immunoSEQ 96-well plate was sequenced on its own single-read 150-cycle Illumina NextSeq 550 flow cell. Regarding the original processing steps: The immunoSEQ output contained only junctional sequences without quality scores, so filtering could not match that applied to full-length reads. To assign V/J genes and CDR3, sequences were annotated against IMGT germline references using PyIR, a Python wrapper for IgBLAST v1.9. Reads were removed for weak V/J assignments (E-value above 1e-6), missing CDR3, stop codons, out-of-frame junctions, or ambiguous translated residues. V3J clonotypes were defined by identical inferred V gene, J gene, and CDR3 amino acid sequence. The percentage overlap between two repertoires was calculated by dividing the number of shared unique clonotypes by the size of the smaller repertoire. Richness of each repertoire was evaluated using RTK rarefaction, the Chao1 estimator, and Recon v2.1 estimates of unobserved clonotypes. Generation probabilities were computed with OLGA for all TCRbeta clonotypes obtained by the gDNA method from a handful of donors. TCRdb took this table from immuneACCESS and kept in-frame rearrangements with V and J called. Such tables lack part of the clones; where checked against another copy, unresolved V genes explain under half of the gap, and the rest is unexplained. That table gives V, J and clone size, and the DNA gave D and trimming. The sample has about 2.2 million clones on record, about 93% of them singletons. The top ten hold 1.5% to 2% of the sample.

The sample belongs to a study of shared clonotypes between healthy human individuals (dated by TCRdb to the early 2020s). Regarding the study in general: The cohort comprised two women and a few men aged 18 to 49 years. Different laboratories and diverse techniques were used to prepare libraries and sequence TCR repertoires, to increase sequencing depth and limit assay-specific biases. To estimate repertoire size and how much clonotype sharing occurs between individuals, the study deeply sequenced the blood TCR repertoires of five healthy adults. For each donor, three plates each were used for CD4 naive and CD4 memory, two plates were used for CD8 naive, and one plate was used for CD8 memory. Leukapheresis yielded between about 0.9 and 8.9 billion PBMCs per donor.

For the CD8 naive samples, CD45RO-negative cells were positively selected for CCR7, yielding a CD45RA+CCR7+ population from which TemRA cells were excluded. The donors were healthy, HIV-negative adults who had no recently reported acute infections or vaccinations. Every donor was a Caucasian adult residing in Nashville, Tennessee, USA. After blood collection by leukapheresis, PBMCs were isolated using Ficoll-Histopaque density gradient centrifugation and then cryopreserved in the vapor phase of liquid nitrogen. Analytical flow cytometry was used to check the purity and quantity of each magnetically sorted T cell population. Each sorted fraction had its genomic DNA isolated and then quantified by UV absorbance on a Nanodrop 2000c. Here is what the overall study found, with its caveats: Sampling was restricted to blood, and TCR repertoires in tissue are likely to differ from TCR repertoires in blood. Compared with non-shared clonotypes, the clonotypes found in all four sorted-subset donors had higher generation probabilities. Sharing across a few donors was observed for about 5% of naive CD4, 3.5% of naive CD8, over 2% of memory CD4, and over 0.3% of memory CD8 clonotypes. Naive subsets generally had larger estimated clonotype richness than memory subsets did. Even with the large sequencing depth, rarefaction of the sorted-subset datasets indicated that sequencing was incomplete. Based on pairwise subsampling, the degree of clonotype sharing among donors was expected to be affected by sequencing depth. Because the study included only a small number of donors, the genetic and exposure-history diversity represented was limited.

The CDR3, cysteine through phenylalanine, is 16 amino acids long. The read is trimmed to its CDR3 DNA, 48 bases read in frame from base 1. V is shortened by 1 base, J by 4 bases, and the region joining them spans 16 bases. Based on the germline V gene, the CDR1 and CDR2 sequences are MGHRA and YSYEKL. This receptor was identified in a man between 18 and 35 years old in good health. Some clones in this sample may be carry-over from other donors' samples. Specimen: naive CD8+ T cells from PBMCs. In the paper's terms, the cell subset or site label means: CD45RA+CCR7+. The sequence is built from TRBV4-1 and TRBJ2-5, with the D gene too uncertain to name. The DNA sequence is as follows: TGCGCCAGCAGCCAAGTGTTGCTAGTCGGTAGAGAGACCCAGTACTTC. It is translated as CASSQVLLVGRETQYF.